The 12 T cell receptor beta chains reported below all come from one sample, sequenced in a study of T-cell memory formation after mild COVID-19. TCRdb redid the calling of the 5' RACE reads with MiXCR, one entry per CDR3 protein. The table records hundreds of thousands of distinct CDR3 sequences, 20% to 25% of them present only once. The sequenced sample consisted of PBMCs or a T cell subset sorted from them (not recorded which). The receptors were gathered from an adult woman who had mild COVID-19 (a few samples of this study predate the infection). Cell type and time point are not known.

This clonotype was detected only a few times. V usage is TRBV7-6 and J usage is TRBJ1-2, with a tentative D call TRBD1 (5 bases). Germline CDR1 SGHVS, CDR2 FNYEAQ. The CDR3 has 15 residues. The ends were cut back, 5 bases at V and 2 bases at J, with 15 bases in the middle. CDR3 protein: CASSPPRDSNYGYTF. The CDR3 DNA sequence: TGTGCCAGCAGCCCCCCCCGGGACTCAAACTATGGCTACACCTTC.

This clonotype has only a few counts. V and J are TRBV7-2 and TRBJ1-2, with no clear D. This CDR3 has 13 amino acids. Germline loops: CDR1 SGHTA, CDR2 FQGNSA. The V end lost 1 base, the J end lost 4 bases, and 7 bases lay between the germline ends. The CDR3 DNA follows: TGTGCCAGCAGCTTAGAACAGCGCTATGGCTACACCTTC. Translated: CASSLEQRYGYTF.

There are a few counts of this clonotype. The CDR3, as DNA: TGTGCCAGCAGCTTGGGTGCGGTAATGAACACTGAAGCTTTCTTT. It encodes CASSLGAVMNTEAFF. This rearrangement joins TRBV5-5 to TRBJ1-1, with D hard to call. Trimming shortened V by 0 bases and J by 0 bases, and 9 bases separated the two germline ends. This CDR3 has 15 amino acids. Germline CDR1 is SGHKS and CDR2 is YYEKEE (reference sequence). The full variable domain, its missing parts supplied by reference TRBV5-5 and TRBJ1-1, is DAGVTQSPTHLIKTRGQQVTLRCSPISGHKSVSWYQQVLGQGPQFIFQYYEKEERGRGNFPDRFSARQFPNYSSELNVNALLLGDSALYLCASSLGAVMNTEAFFGQGTRLTVV.

This clonotype was seen more than once but under ten times. The chain employs TRBV12-3 or TRBV12-4 and TRBJ2-2; 10 bases line up with TRBD2. This CDR3 is built from 17 residues. J gave up 5 bases and V 0 bases, and 6 bases lay outside the gene matches. The CDR3, as DNA: TGTGCCAGCAGTTTAGCCTTACTAGCGGGATGGACCGGGGAGCTGTTTTTT. Its protein is CASSLALLAGWTGELFF.

The chain recombines TRBV9 with TRBJ2-3, with D tentatively TRBD2 (6 bases). The germline gives CDR1 SGDLS, CDR2 YYNGEE. This CDR3 is 15 amino acids long. Trimming shortened V by 4 bases and J by 7 bases, and 19 bases separated the two germline ends. The CDR3 protein is CASSLAPEGKHTQYF. As DNA, the CDR3 is TGTGCCAGCAGCTTAGCCCCGGAGGGAAAGCATACGCAGTATTTT.

This clonotype was seen more than once but under ten times. This chain connects TRBV29-1 to TRBJ2-1, with TRBD1 as a possible D gene (6 bases). The V end was cut by 4 bases, the J end by 10 bases, with 20 bases between. The germline CDR1 and CDR2 sequences are SQVTM and ANQGSEA. This CDR3 spans 14 amino acids. In nucleotides, the CDR3 is TGCAGCGTTGGAGATGACAGGCGCTACCGAGAGCAGTTCTTC. Its translation is CSVGDDRRYREQFF.

The gene calls are TRBV30 and TRBJ1-2; 7 bases line up with TRBD1. Germline CDR1 reads GTSNPN; CDR2 reads SVGIG (reference sequence). This CDR3 spans 14 amino acids. V shed 2 bases, J shed 4 bases, and the junction held 7 bases outside the gene matches. The CDR3 DNA is TGTGCCTGGAGTCCTATAGGGGGCAGCTATGGCTACACCTTC. This encodes CAWSPIGGSYGYTF.

The genes are TRBV29-1 and TRBJ1-1; no firm D call. The V gene's germline CDR1 is SQVTM and CDR2 ANQGSEA. The V end lost 6 bases, the J end lost 6 bases, and 20 bases lay between the germline ends. CDR3 length: 14 residues. The CDR3 DNA reads TGCAGCGTAGATAAGAATCGTCAAATGCCTGAAGCTTTCTTT. This gives the protein CSVDKNRQMPEAFF.

V usage is TRBV4-1 and J usage is TRBJ2-5; 8 bases are a match to TRBD2. J was trimmed by 5 bases and V by 0 bases; bases with no gene match: 11. Per germline, CDR1 MGHRA and CDR2 YSYEKL. The CDR3 spans 17 residues. The CDR3 DNA is TGCGCCAGCAGCCAAGATGATCTAGCGGGCCTGGGGGAGACCCAGTACTTC. This codes for CASSQDDLAGLGETQYF.

This clonotype has more than one count but fewer than ten. This sequence joins TRBV7-7 and TRBJ2-3; D uncertain. The CDR3 is made up of 15 amino acids. Germline CDR1 is SSHAT and CDR2 is FNYEAQ (reference sequence). The V gene lost 5 bases and the J gene lost 2 bases, with 14 bases spanning the gap. CDR3: CASSADQDATDTQYF. The DNA for the CDR3 is TGTGCCAGCAGCGCCGATCAGGACGCCACAGATACGCAGTATTTT.

The rearrangement joins TRBV20-1 to TRBJ2-7, with D perhaps matching TRBD2 (6 bases). Deletions cut 0 bases from V and 9 bases from J, with 15 bases between. The CDR3 loop spans 13 amino acids. Germline V gene lookup returns CDR1 DFQATT and CDR2 SNEGSKA (reference sequence). This CDR3 reads CSARDPGGQRQYF. The CDR3 bases are TGCAGTGCTAGAGATCCCGGAGGGCAGAGGCAGTACTTC.

This clonotype was detected only a few times. This chain connects TRBV11-2 to TRBJ2-7; a possible D gene is TRBD2 (5 bases). This CDR3 comprises 14 residues. The germline CDR1 and CDR2 sequences are SGHAT and FQNNGV. V dropped 4 bases and J dropped 2 bases, with 12 bases sitting between them. CDR3 DNA sequence: TGTGCCAGCAGCTCTTTGCGGGCGACCTACGAGCAGTACTTC. It codes for CASSSLRATYEQYF.